The 13 T cell receptor beta chains listed next were all sequenced from one sample in a study of blood T cell repertoires in COVID-19 (dated by TCRdb to the early 2020s). The library came from the immunoSEQ multiplex PCR assay. The immuneACCESS repertoire file appears here via TCRdb, limited to in-frame rearrangements. These files lack a portion of the clones; in checked studies, under half of the deficit traces to unresolved V genes, and the cause of the others is not known. The sample profile shows 200,000 to 250,000 clones; approximately 85% of them were found once. The top ten constitute 7.5% to 9.5% of the sample. Specimen: peripheral blood. Source of these receptors: an elderly woman with COVID-19, enrolled during active disease.

This chain links TRBV5-4 with TRBJ2-1; 12 nucleotides agree with TRBD2. The J segment lost 5 bases and the V segment lost 3 bases, leaving 0 bases of the junction unmatched. The germline V gene has CDR1 SGHNT and CDR2 YYREEE (reference sequence). This CDR3 has 14 amino acids. In DNA, the CDR3 is TGTGCCAGCAGCTGGACTAGCGGGGACAATGAGCAGTTCTTC. Its translation is CASSWTSGDNEQFF.

The chain has TRBV30 and TRBJ1-2, with D perhaps matching TRBD1 (6 bases). The CDR3 length is 13 residues. Germline lookup yields CDR1 GTSNPN and CDR2 SVGIG (reference sequence). V was shortened by 0 bases and J by 3 bases, with 8 bases between the two germline ends. In DNA, the CDR3 is TGTGCCTGGAGTGTACAGGGACACTATGGCTACACCTTC. Protein: CAWSVQGHYGYTF.

The chain couples TRBV9 to TRBJ2-3, with 7 bases matching TRBD1. CDR1 is SGDLS, CDR2 YYNGEE, per germline. V was clipped by 0 bases and J by 3 bases; unmatched bases: 4. The CDR3 length is 15 residues. The chain's CDR3 is CASSVARGQTDTQYF. In DNA, the CDR3 is TGTGCCAGCAGCGTAGCTAGGGGACAGACAGATACGCAGTATTTT.

CDR3 coding DNA: TGTGCCAGCAGTTACGGTACAGGCCGAAATCAGCCCCAGCATTTT. Protein sequence: CASSYGTGRNQPQHF. The rearrangement joins TRBV6-5 to TRBJ1-5, with a possible D match to TRBD1 (5 bases). The CDR3 runs 15 residues. Trimming left V 2 bases short and J 4 bases short, with 12 bases between. Germline V gives CDR1 MNHEY, CDR2 SVGAGI.

The rearrangement uses TRBV5-1 and TRBJ1-6, with a possible D match to TRBD1 (5 bases). The CDR3 length is 13 residues. Germline V CDR1 and CDR2: SGHRS, YFSETQ. V was shortened by 0 bases and J by 9 bases, with 7 bases between the two germline ends. CDR3: CASSLAGGSPLHF. The CDR3 nucleotides read TGCGCCAGCAGCTTGGCGGGGGGTTCACCCCTCCACTTT.

V gene TRBV6-4 combines with J gene TRBJ1-3; 7 positions match TRBD1. The germline CDR1 and CDR2 sequences are MRHNA and SNTAGT. After removal of 0 bases from V and 0 bases from J, the junction contained 14 bases not matched to a gene. This CDR3 has 20 amino acids. CDR3 nucleotide sequence: TGTGCCAGCAGTGACTCACCGGGACAGTGCCTCAGGGACTCTGGAAACACCATATATTTT. Protein product: CASSDSPGQCLRDSGNTIYF.

This chain connects TRBV2 to TRBJ1-5, with a tentative D call TRBD1 (5 bases). The CDR3 sequence is 15 residues long. V shed 2 bases and J shed 2 bases, with 10 bases lying between them. The germline gives CDR1 SNHLY, CDR2 FYNNEI. The CDR3 bases are TGTGCCAGCAGTGAATTAGGGGCGGGCAATCAGCCCCAGCATTTT. This encodes CASSELGAGNQPQHF.

The chain has TRBV18 and TRBJ2-4; D is ambiguous. The ends were cut back, 2 bases at V and 11 bases at J, with 19 bases in the middle. Germline V CDR1 and CDR2: KGHSH, LQKENI. CDR3 length: 15 residues. Written as DNA, the CDR3 is TGTGCCAGCTCACCAGGTGCAGGCCCCAACCTACTTCAGTACTTC. This translates into CASSPGAGPNLLQYF.

Of note for this clone: Without the conserved terminal phenylalanine or tryptophan, this CDR3 likely stems from a read error. This chain joins TRBV2 and TRBJ1-6; 7 bases match TRBD1. After removal of 7 bases from V and 7 bases from J, the junction contained 7 bases not matched to a gene. The CDR3 has 14 amino acids. The germline V gene has CDR1 SNHLY and CDR2 FYNNEI. The CDR3 nucleotides read TGTGCCAGCATCAAGGGGGCAGCGAATTCACCCCTCCACCTT. It is translated as CASIKGAANSPLHL.

The chain employs TRBV24-1 and TRBJ1-2; D gene uncertain. Trimming stripped 2 bases from V and 7 bases from J, with 19 bases between. Germline-derived CDR1 and CDR2 are KGHDR and SFDVKD. The CDR3 sequence is 16 residues long. This CDR3 reads CATSDSHGEEKVGYTF. The CDR3 DNA reads as TGTGCCACCAGTGATTCCCATGGGGAGGAGAAAGTTGGCTACACCTTC.

The rearrangement links TRBV19 to TRBJ1-3; tentatively, D is TRBD1 (6 bases). The CDR3 is 15 amino acids. Trimming pared 6 bases from V and 0 bases from J, leaving 12 bases between. Germline loops: CDR1 LNHDA, CDR2 SQIVND (reference sequence). The CDR3 protein is CASSVGQISGNTIYF. CDR3 coding DNA: TGTGCCAGTAGCGTTGGACAGATCTCTGGAAACACCATATATTTT.

The chain uses TRBV9 and TRBJ2-1; D might be TRBD2 (7 bases). The CDR3 length is 14 residues. Trimming removed 7 bases from V and 8 bases from J, with 19 bases in between. Germline CDR1 SGDLS, CDR2 YYNGEE. Here the CDR3 reads CASEEGGGRDEQFF. CDR3 coding DNA: TGTGCCAGCGAGGAGGGGGGCGGGAGAGATGAGCAGTTCTTC.

This sequence joins TRBV19 and TRBJ2-2; the match to TRBD1 covers 9 bases. Germline values: CDR1 LNHDA, CDR2 SQIVND (reference sequence). There are 18 residues in the CDR3. Trimming removed 2 bases from V and 3 bases from J; junction bases left unmatched: 10. CDR3 amino acids: CASSIISYRTGDTGELFF. The CDR3 DNA sequence: TGTGCCAGTAGTATAATTTCTTATCGGACAGGGGACACCGGGGAGCTGTTTTTT.